The clone carrying this T cell receptor (beta chain) has only one observation. This entry belongs to a study of blood T cell repertoires in COVID-19. On the study more broadly: From the United States, Italy and Spain came samples of acute and convalescent COVID-19.

Under the authors' procedure: Reference gene primer amplification gave nucleated cell count estimates. The data were produced by immunoSEQ multiplex PCR, yet TCRdb's version contains in-frame clones alone and is incomplete. That table is the source of V, J and clone size, and D and trimming were worked out from the DNA. The table shows over 200,000 clones, with under 85% occurring only once. Enrolment of Seattle patients took place during active infection, and they were followed longitudinally. V dropped 0 bases and J dropped 8 bases, with 5 bases sitting between them. CDR3 size: 13 residues. CDR1 is WNHNN, CDR2 SYGVQD, per germline (reference sequence).

This sequence was found in a woman older than 75 with COVID-19, enrolled during active disease. The sample was peripheral blood. The chain links TRBV10-1 to TRBJ1-6; D uncertain. This CDR3 reads CASSESGDSPLHF. Written as DNA, the CDR3 is TGCGCCAGCAGTGAGTCCGGGGATTCACCCCTCCACTTT.